The entry below gives a single T cell receptor beta chain sequence along with its context. Its target is not known. Every one of the patients relapsed after autologous stem cell transplantation (brentuximab vedotin exposure was variable). Germline CDR1 and CDR2: SGDLS and YYNGEE. V gave up 3 bases and J gave up 1 base; unmatched junction bases: 8. The CDR3 runs 17 residues. This entry is derived from a study of PD-1 blockade in classical Hodgkin lymphoma. Overall study findings and caveats: Newly diagnosed patients had diversity similar to the baseline diversity of complete responders.

Here immunoSEQ multiplex PCR was the method, and the copy in TCRdb shows in-frame clones only, minus some. Altogether around 4,100 clones are present, around three fifths being singletons, with the ten largest covering roughly a third. This receptor was taken from a human donor with classical Hodgkin lymphoma. This specimen was peripheral blood mononuclear cells (PBMCs), taken at baseline. The rearrangement joins TRBV9 to TRBJ2-1; 9 bases are a match to TRBD1. CDR3 coding DNA: TGTGCCAGCAGCGGACAGAGGGGACAGGGTTCCTACAATGAGCAGTTCTTC. Translation: CASSGQRGQGSYNEQFF. The full variable domain, rest sourced from reference TRBV9 and TRBJ2-1, is DSGVTQTPKHLITATGQRVTLRCSPRSGDLSVYWYQQSLDQGLQFLIQYYNGEERAKGNILERFSAQQFPDLHSELNLSSLELGDSALYFCASSGQRGQGSYNEQFFGPGTRLTVL.